One sample yielded the 18 T cell receptor beta chains listed below, sequenced in a study of shared clonotypes between healthy human individuals (dated by TCRdb to about 2020). Library method: the immunoSEQ multiplex PCR assay. TCRdb mirrors the immuneACCESS table, restricted to in-frame sequences. Some clones are absent from its copies; in checked studies, under half trace to an unresolved V gene, and the reason for the others is unknown. The sample data list some 1,900,000 clones, and just under 95% of these were observed just once. The ten largest clones represent more than 0.9% of the sample. CD8 naive samples were obtained by positive selection for CCR7 among CD45RO-negative cells, yielding a CD45RA+CCR7+ population from which TemRA cells were excluded. The specimen was naive CD8+ T cells sorted from blood. The meaning of the sample's cell subset or site label: CD45RA+CCR7+. The source is a man between 18 and 29 years old in good health.

V is TRBV27 and J is TRBJ2-1, with 13 bases that match TRBD2. CDR3 length: 15 residues. The germline V gene encodes CDR1 MNHEY and CDR2 SMNVEV (reference sequence). The junction had 7 bases not matched to a gene; V was cut back by 7 bases and J by 7 bases. In DNA form, the CDR3 reads TGTGCCAGCACTAAACTAGCGGGAGGGCCGAATGAGCAGTTCTTC. Protein product: CASTKLAGGPNEQFF.

The rearrangement links TRBV4-1 to TRBJ1-5; a weak D match, TRBD1 (6 bases). V was trimmed by 1 base and J by 1 base, leaving 17 bases between them. Germline V gene lookup returns CDR1 MGHRA and CDR2 YSYEKL. The CDR3 has 18 residues. The CDR3 here is CASSQGSRDIWSNQPQHF. In DNA form, the CDR3 reads TGCGCCAGCAGCCAAGGGTCCCGGGACATATGGAGCAATCAGCCCCAGCATTTT.

The chain joins TRBV4-1 to TRBJ2-2, with D tentatively TRBD1 or TRBD2 (5 bases each). Germline V gene lookup returns CDR1 MGHRA and CDR2 YSYEKL. V was clipped by 7 bases and J by 4 bases, with 16 bases between them. This CDR3 is built from 15 residues. The CDR3 sequence: CASNPGPLLTGELFF. CDR3 DNA sequence: TGCGCCAGCAACCCGGGACCCCTCCTCACCGGGGAGCTGTTTTTT.

As to this clone: This sample also contains other DNA sequences that code for the same CDR3. The chain joins TRBV29-1 to TRBJ2-1, with 7 bases that match TRBD1. This CDR3 has 13 amino acids. Losses at the gene ends were 6 bases for V and 1 base for J; bases not matched to a gene: 3. CDR1 is SQVTM, CDR2 ANQGSEA, per germline. This CDR3 is CSVRDSSYNEQFF. CDR3 coding DNA: TGCAGCGTCCGGGACAGTTCCTACAATGAGCAGTTCTTC.

This chain connects TRBV4-1 to TRBJ2-7, with 8 bases identical to TRBD1. J lost 3 bases, V lost 1 base, and 8 bases had no gene match. Germline V gene lookup returns CDR1 MGHRA and CDR2 YSYEKL. The CDR3 has 16 residues. CDR3 in amino acids: CASSQVSVGQGYEQYF. CDR3 DNA sequence: TGCGCCAGCAGCCAAGTAAGTGTAGGACAGGGCTACGAGCAGTACTTC.

The rearrangement links TRBV10-3 to TRBJ2-7; TRBD1 matches 7 bases. Per the germline V gene, CDR1 is ENHRY and CDR2 is SYGVKD. The CDR3 extends over 14 amino acids. Trimming cost V 4 bases and J 2 bases; bases outside gene matches: 5. The CDR3 DNA sequence: TGTGCCATCAGTGGGGACAGCGATACCTACGAGCAGTACTTC. Its translation is CAISGDSDTYEQYF.

This chain joins TRBV25-1 and TRBJ2-3; 9 bases match TRBD2. The CDR3 spans 14 residues. Trimming cost V 5 bases and J 6 bases; bases outside gene matches: 6. Looked up from germline, CDR1 is MGHDK and CDR2 is SYGVNS. CDR3 sequence reads: CASSMAGGPDTQYF. CDR3 sequence (DNA): TGTGCCAGCAGTATGGCGGGGGGGCCGGATACGCAGTATTTT.

The chain joins TRBV27 to TRBJ2-7; D not certain. V lost 8 bases and J 4 bases, leaving 12 bases between the germline ends. The CDR3 totals 12 residues. The germline CDR1 and CDR2 sequences are MNHEY and SMNVEV (reference sequence). The CDR3 loop is CASRNFGYEQYF. The CDR3 DNA follows: TGTGCCAGCCGGAACTTTGGTTACGAGCAGTACTTC.

This chain uses TRBV7-2 with TRBJ2-5, with D unresolved. Germline V gene data show CDR1 as SGHTA and CDR2 as FQGNSA. V lost 3 bases, J lost 0 bases, and 14 bases lay in between. The CDR3 is 16 residues long. In DNA form, the CDR3 reads TGTGCCAGCAGCTTCCTGATGAACGGAGACCAAGAGACCCAGTACTTC. It codes for CASSFLMNGDQETQYF.

The chain recombines TRBV4-1 with TRBJ2-1; possibly TRBD1 for D (6 bases). Germline assignment: CDR1 MGHRA and CDR2 YSYEKL. V was pared by 5 bases and J by 3 bases, with 14 bases between. The CDR3 length is 15 residues. The CDR3 spells CASSGTAGVYNEQFF. In DNA, the CDR3 is TGCGCCAGCAGCGGCACGGCAGGGGTCTACAATGAGCAGTTCTTC.

The V gene is TRBV4-1, the J gene TRBJ1-2; D remains unclear. The CDR3 runs 15 residues. Germline CDR1 reads MGHRA; CDR2 reads YSYEKL. V lost 0 bases and J 4 bases, leaving 12 bases between the germline ends. The CDR3 protein is CASSQDRAPGYGYTF. The CDR3 nucleotides read TGCGCCAGCAGCCAAGATCGGGCACCGGGCTATGGCTACACCTTC.

V usage is TRBV7-8 and J usage is TRBJ1-2; D perhaps matches TRBD1 (6 bases). Germline CDR1 SGHVS, CDR2 FQNEAQ. This CDR3 region has 13 residues. V was clipped by 1 base and J by 8 bases, with 11 bases between them. The CDR3 DNA reads as TGTGCCAGCAGCTTAGGGGCAGGGGTCGGCTACACCTTC. Translating gives CASSLGAGVGYTF.

The CDR3 protein is CASSLWGYYEQYF. Here the CDR3 DNA reads TGTGCCAGCAGCCTCTGGGGGTACTACGAGCAGTACTTC. The J gene is TRBJ2-7, the V gene TRBV13; D may be TRBD1 or TRBD2 (5 bases each). Per the germline V gene, CDR1 is PRHDT and CDR2 is FYEKMQ (reference sequence). The CDR3 is 13 residues long. V was trimmed by 5 bases and J by 3 bases, leaving 11 bases between them. Drawing the rest from reference TRBV13 and TRBJ2-7, the complete variable domain is AAGVIQSPRHLIKEKRETATLKCYPIPRHDTVYWYQQGPGQDPQFLISFYEKMQSDKGSIPDRFSAQQFSDYHSELNMSSLELGDSALYFCASSLWGYYEQYFGPGTRLTVT.

This chain connects TRBV6-5 to TRBJ2-2; D call uncertain. Germline V CDR1 and CDR2: MNHEY, SVGAGI. The germline V and J ends were trimmed by 6 bases and 6 bases, with 8 bases remaining between them. The CDR3 spans 12 residues. The CDR3 sequence is CASRLEAGELFF. The CDR3 DNA follows: TGTGCCAGCAGGCTCGAAGCCGGGGAGCTGTTTTTT.

The chain combines TRBV28 with TRBJ2-5; D perhaps matches TRBD2 (5 bases). The V gene's germline CDR1 is MDHEN and CDR2 SYDVKM. There are 16 residues in the CDR3. Trimming removed 5 bases from V and 6 bases from J, with 22 bases in between. The CDR3 DNA sequence: TGTGCCAGCAGTGACAATGCGGGTAGCACGATACAGACCCAGTACTTC. Translation gives CASSDNAGSTIQTQYF.

Notes on this clone: Other DNA sequences in this sample translate to the same CDR3. The chain joins TRBV6-5 to TRBJ2-1, with D perhaps given as TRBD1 or TRBD2 (5 bases each). There are 15 residues in the CDR3. Trimming removed 0 bases from V and 8 bases from J, with 14 bases in between. Per germline, CDR1 MNHEY and CDR2 SVGAGI. The DNA for the CDR3 is TGTGCCAGCAGTTACTCGATAGTTGGGGGAGATGAGCAGTTCTTC. It specifies CASSYSIVGGDEQFF.

The genes are TRBV13 and TRBJ2-5; D not certain. This CDR3 is 13 amino acids long. The ends were cut back, 1 base at V and 2 bases at J, with 5 bases in the middle. CDR1 and CDR2 from the germline V gene are PRHDT and FYEKMQ (reference sequence). CDR3 sequence reads: CASSLVSQETQYF. CDR3 in DNA: TGTGCCAGCAGCTTAGTTTCGCAAGAGACCCAGTACTTC.

The chain has TRBV4-1 and TRBJ2-7; TRBD1 aligns across 8 bases. The junction had 2 bases not matched to a gene; V was cut back by 2 bases and J by 5 bases. Germline V CDR1 and CDR2: MGHRA, YSYEKL. This CDR3 spans 13 amino acids. This chain's CDR3 is CASSQPGGHEQYF. DNA for the CDR3: TGCGCCAGCAGCCAACCAGGGGGCCACGAGCAGTACTTC.